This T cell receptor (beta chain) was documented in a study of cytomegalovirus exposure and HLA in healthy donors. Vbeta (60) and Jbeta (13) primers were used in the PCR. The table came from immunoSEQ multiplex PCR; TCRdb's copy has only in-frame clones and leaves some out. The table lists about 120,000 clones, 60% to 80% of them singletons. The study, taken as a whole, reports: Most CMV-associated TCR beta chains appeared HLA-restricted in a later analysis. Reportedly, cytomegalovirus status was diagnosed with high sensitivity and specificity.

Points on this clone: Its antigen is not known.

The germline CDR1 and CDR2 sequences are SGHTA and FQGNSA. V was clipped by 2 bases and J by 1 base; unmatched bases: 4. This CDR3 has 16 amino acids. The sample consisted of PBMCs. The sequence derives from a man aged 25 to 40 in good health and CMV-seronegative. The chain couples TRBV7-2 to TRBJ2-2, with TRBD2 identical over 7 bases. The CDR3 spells CASSLWLAENTGELFF. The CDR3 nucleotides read TGTGCCAGCAGCTTATGGCTAGCGGAGAACACCGGGGAGCTGTTTTTT.